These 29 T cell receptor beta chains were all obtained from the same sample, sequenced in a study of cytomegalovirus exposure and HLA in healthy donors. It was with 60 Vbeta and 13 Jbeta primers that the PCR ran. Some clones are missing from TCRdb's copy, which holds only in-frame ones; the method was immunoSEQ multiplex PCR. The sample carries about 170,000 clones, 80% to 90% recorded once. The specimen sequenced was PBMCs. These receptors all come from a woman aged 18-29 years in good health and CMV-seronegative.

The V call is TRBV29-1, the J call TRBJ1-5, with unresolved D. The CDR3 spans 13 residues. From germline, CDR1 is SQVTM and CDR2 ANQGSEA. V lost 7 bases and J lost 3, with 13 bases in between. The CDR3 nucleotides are TGCAGCGCTCGTTCGGGGTACAATCAGCCCCAGCATTTT. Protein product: CSARSGYNQPQHF.

CDR3 nucleotide sequence: TGTGCCACCAGGAAAGGGGGCAGGGGGCAGTTCTTC. Its protein is CATRKGGRGQFF. V usage is TRBV27 and J usage is TRBJ2-1; 7 nucleotides line up with TRBD1. Germline CDR1 is MNHEY and CDR2 is SMNVEV (reference sequence). V was pared by 10 bases and J by 12 bases, with 12 bases of the junction left unmatched. The CDR3 is made up of 12 amino acids.

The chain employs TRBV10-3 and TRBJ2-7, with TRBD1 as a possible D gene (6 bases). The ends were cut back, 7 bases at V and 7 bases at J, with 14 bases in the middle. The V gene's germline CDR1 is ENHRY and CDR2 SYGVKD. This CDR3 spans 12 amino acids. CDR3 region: CAITGASGEQYF. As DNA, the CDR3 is TGTGCCATCACAGGGGCCTCGGGGGAGCAGTACTTC.

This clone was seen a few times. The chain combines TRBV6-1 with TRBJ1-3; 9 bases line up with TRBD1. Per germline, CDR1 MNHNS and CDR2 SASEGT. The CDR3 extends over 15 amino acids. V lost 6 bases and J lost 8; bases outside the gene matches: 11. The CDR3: CASSEIPGQGYTIYF. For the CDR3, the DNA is TGTGCCAGCAGCGAGATTCCGGGACAGGGTTACACCATATATTTT.

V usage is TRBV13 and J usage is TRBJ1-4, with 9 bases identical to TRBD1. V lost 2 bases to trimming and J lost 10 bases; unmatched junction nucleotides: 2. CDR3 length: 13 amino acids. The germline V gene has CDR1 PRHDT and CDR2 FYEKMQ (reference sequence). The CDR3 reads CASSLRQGGKLFF. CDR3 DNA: TGTGCCAGCAGCTTACGACAGGGGGGAAAACTGTTTTTT.

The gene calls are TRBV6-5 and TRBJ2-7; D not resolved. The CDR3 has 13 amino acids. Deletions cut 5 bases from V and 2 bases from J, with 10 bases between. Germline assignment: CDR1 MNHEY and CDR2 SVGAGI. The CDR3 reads CASSRRGPYEQYF. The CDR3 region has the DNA TGTGCCAGCAGTCGACGTGGGCCCTACGAGCAGTACTTC.

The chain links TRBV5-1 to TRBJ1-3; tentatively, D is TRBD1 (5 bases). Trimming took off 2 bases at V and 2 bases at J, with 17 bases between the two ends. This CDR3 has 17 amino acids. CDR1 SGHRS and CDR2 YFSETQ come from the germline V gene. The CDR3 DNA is TGCGCCAGCAGCTTCCAAGAATCGGGCAGGGCTGGAAACACCATATATTTT. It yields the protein CASSFQESGRAGNTIYF.

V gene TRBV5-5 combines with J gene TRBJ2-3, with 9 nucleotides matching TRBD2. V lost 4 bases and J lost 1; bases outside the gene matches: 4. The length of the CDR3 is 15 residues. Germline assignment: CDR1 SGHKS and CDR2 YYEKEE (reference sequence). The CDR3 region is CASSPLAGGTDTQYF. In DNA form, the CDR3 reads TGTGCCAGCAGCCCTTTAGCGGGGGGCACAGATACGCAGTATTTT.

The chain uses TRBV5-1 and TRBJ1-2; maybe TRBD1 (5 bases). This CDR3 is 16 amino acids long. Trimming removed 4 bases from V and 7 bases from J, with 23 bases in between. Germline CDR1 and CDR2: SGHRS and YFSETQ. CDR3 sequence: CASSPISDGTRGGYTF. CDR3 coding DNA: TGCGCCAGCAGCCCCATAAGCGACGGGACTCGGGGTGGCTACACCTTC.

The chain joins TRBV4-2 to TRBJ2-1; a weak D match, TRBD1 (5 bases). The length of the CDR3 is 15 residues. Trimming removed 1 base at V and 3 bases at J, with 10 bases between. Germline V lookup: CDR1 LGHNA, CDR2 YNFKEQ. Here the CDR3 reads CASSQARVGYNEQFF. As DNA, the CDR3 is TGTGCCAGCAGCCAAGCCAGGGTGGGCTACAATGAGCAGTTCTTC.

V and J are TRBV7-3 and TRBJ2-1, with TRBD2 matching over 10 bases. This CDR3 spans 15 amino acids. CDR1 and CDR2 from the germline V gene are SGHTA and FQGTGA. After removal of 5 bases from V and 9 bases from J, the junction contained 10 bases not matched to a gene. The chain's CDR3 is CASSATSGIGGEQFF. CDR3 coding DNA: TGTGCCAGCAGCGCCACTAGCGGGATAGGTGGTGAGCAGTTCTTC.

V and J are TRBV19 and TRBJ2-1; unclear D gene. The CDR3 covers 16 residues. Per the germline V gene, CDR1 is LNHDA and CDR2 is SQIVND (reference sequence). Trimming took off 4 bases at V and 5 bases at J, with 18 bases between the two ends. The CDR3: CASSTSGRITNNEQFF. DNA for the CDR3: TGTGCCAGTAGTACCTCTGGCAGGATCACAAACAATGAGCAGTTCTTC.

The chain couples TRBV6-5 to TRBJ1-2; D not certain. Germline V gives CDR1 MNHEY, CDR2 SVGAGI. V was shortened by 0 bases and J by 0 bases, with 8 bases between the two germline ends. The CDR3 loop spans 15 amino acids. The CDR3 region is CASSYSSSANYGYTF. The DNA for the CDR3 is TGTGCCAGCAGTTACTCGAGTAGTGCTAACTATGGCTACACCTTC.

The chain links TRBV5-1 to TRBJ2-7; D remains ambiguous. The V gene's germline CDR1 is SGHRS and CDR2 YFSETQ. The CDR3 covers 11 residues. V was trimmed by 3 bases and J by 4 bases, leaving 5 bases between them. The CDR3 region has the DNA TGCGCCAGCAGCTCTCTTTACGAGCAGTACTTC. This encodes CASSSLYEQYF.

The CDR3 loop reads CASSQGDKQETQYF. Here the CDR3 DNA reads TGCGCCAGCAGCCAAGGGGACAAACAAGAGACCCAGTACTTC. The chain combines TRBV4-1 with TRBJ2-5; D is perhaps TRBD1 (6 bases). This CDR3 is built from 14 residues. Germline CDR1 MGHRA, CDR2 YSYEKL. Trimming shortened V by 1 base and J by 2 bases, and 8 bases separated the two germline ends.

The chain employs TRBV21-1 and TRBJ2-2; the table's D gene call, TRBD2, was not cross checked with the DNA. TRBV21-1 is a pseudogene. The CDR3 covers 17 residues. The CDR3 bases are TGTGCCAGCAGCAAAGAACGGCGGGAGCCCCGCGGCGGGGAGCTGTTTTTT. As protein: CASSKERREPRGGELFF.

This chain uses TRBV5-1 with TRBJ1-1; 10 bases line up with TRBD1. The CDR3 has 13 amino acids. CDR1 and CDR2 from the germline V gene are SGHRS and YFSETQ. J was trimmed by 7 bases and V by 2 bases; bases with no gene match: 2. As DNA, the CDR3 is TGCGCCAGCAGCTTTGGGACAGGGGTTGAAGCTTTCTTT. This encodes CASSFGTGVEAFF.

CDR3 residues: CASSQKGDNYGYTF. The CDR3 DNA follows: TGTGCCAGCAGCCAAAAAGGGGATAACTATGGCTACACCTTC. J is TRBJ1-2 and V is TRBV14, with a tentative D call TRBD1 (5 bases). Trimming left V 2 bases short and J 1 base short, with 8 bases between. This CDR3 region has 14 residues. Germline V CDR1 and CDR2: SGHDN, FVKESK.

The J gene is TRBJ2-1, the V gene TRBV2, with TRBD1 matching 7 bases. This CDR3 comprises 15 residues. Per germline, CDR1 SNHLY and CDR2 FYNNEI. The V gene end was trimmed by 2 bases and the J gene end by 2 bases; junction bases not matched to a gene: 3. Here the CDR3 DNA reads TGTGCCAGCAGTGAACGACAGGGACCCTACAATGAGCAGTTCTTC. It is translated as CASSERQGPYNEQFF. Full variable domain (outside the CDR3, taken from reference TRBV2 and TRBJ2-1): EPEVTQTPSHQVTQMGQEVILRCVPISNHLYFYWYRQILGQKVEFLVSFYNNEISEKSEIFDDQFSVERPDGSNFTLKIRSTKLEDSAMYFCASSERQGPYNEQFFGPGTRLTVL.

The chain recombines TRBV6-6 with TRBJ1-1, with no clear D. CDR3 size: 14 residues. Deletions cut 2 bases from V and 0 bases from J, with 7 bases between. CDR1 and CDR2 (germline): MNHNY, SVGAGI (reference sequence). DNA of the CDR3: TGTGCCAGCAGTTACCTGAACATGAACACTGAAGCTTTCTTT. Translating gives CASSYLNMNTEAFF.

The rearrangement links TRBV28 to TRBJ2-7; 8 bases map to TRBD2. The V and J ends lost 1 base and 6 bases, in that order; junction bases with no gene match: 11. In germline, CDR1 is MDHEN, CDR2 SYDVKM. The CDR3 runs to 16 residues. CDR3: CASSLYRGGVRLEQYF. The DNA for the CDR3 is TGTGCCAGCAGTTTATACCGGGGGGGGGTGAGACTCGAGCAGTACTTC.

CDR3 in amino acids: CASSPGWKNTEAFF. CDR3 coding DNA: TGTGCCAGCAGTCCAGGGTGGAAAAACACTGAAGCTTTCTTT. The chain has TRBV28 and TRBJ1-1, with D maybe TRBD1 (5 bases). Looked up from germline, CDR1 is MDHEN and CDR2 is SYDVKM. With 5 bases removed from V and 2 bases from J, the gap between germline ends came to 12 bases. The CDR3 consists of 14 residues.

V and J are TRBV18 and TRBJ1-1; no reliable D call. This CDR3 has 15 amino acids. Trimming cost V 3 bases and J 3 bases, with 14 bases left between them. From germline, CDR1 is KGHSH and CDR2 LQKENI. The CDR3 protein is CASSPRAKEDTEAFF. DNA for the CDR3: TGTGCCAGCTCACCCCGGGCTAAGGAGGACACTGAAGCTTTCTTT.

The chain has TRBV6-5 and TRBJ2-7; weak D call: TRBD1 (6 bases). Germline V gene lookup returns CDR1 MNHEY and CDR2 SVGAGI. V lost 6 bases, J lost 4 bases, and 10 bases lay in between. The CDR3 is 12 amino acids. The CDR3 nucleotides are TGTGCCAGCAGGACAGGAGGATACGAGCAGTACTTC. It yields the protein CASRTGGYEQYF.

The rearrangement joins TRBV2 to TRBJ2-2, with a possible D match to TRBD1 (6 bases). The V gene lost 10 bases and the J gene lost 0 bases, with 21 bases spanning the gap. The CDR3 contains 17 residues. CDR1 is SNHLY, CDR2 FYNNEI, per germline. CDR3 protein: CAIQEDNRVTNTGELFF. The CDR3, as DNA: TGTGCCATCCAGGAAGATAACAGGGTAACGAACACCGGGGAGCTGTTTTTT.

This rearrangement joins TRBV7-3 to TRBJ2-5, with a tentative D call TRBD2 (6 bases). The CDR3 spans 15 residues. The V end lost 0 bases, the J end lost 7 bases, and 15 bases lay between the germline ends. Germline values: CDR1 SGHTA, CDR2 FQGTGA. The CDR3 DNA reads TGTGCCAGCAGCTTAACAGTCACCGCCGGGGGGACCCAGTACTTC. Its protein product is CASSLTVTAGGTQYF.

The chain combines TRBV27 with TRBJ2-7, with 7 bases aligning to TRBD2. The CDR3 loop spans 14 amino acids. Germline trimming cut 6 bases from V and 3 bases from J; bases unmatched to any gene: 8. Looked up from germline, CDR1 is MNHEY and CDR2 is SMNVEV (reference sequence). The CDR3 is CASRGAGLFYEQYF. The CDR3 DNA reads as TGTGCCAGCAGGGGAGCGGGATTGTTCTACGAGCAGTACTTC.

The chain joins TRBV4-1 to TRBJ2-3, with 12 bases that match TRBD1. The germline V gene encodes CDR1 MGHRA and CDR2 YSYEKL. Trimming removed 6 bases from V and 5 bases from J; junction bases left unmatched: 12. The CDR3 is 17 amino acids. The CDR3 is CASSPVPGQGAGDTQYF. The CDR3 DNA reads TGCGCCAGCAGTCCCGTCCCGGGACAGGGGGCCGGAGATACGCAGTATTTT.

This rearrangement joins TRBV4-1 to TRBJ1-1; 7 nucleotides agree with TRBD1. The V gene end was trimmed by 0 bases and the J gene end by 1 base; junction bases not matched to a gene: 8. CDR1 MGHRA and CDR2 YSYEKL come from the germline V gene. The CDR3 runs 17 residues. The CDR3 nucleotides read TGCGCCAGCAGCCAAGATACGGGACAGCTATGGAACACTGAAGCTTTCTTT. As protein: CASSQDTGQLWNTEAFF.